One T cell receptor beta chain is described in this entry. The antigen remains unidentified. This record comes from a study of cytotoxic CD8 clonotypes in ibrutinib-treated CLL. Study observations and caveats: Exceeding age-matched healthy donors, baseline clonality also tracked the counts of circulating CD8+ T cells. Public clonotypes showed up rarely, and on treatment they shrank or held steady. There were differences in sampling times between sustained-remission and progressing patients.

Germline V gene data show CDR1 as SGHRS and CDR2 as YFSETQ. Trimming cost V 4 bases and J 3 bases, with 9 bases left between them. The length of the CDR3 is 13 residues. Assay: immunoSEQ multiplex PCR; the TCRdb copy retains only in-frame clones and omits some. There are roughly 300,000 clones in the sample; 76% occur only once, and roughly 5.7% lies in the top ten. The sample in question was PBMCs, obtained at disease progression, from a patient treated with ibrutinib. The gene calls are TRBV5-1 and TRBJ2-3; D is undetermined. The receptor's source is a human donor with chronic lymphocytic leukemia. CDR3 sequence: CASSRSLTDTQYF. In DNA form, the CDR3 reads TGCGCCAGCAGCCGAAGCTTAACAGATACGCAGTATTTT.